This T cell receptor delta chain appears in the sequencing data of a study of γδ T cells in repeated Plasmodium falciparum infection. The CDR3 loop spans 15 amino acids. Per the germline V gene, CDR1 is GEAIGNYY and CDR2 is EKD. TCRdb repeated clone calling on the multiplex PCR reads with CATT. The data show roughly 90,000 delta-chain clones, approximately 0.92% seen once. Vgamma9/Vdelta2+ and Vdelta2-negative gammadelta T cells were flow-sorted from PBMC for bulk sequencing. Details on this clone: TCRdb's listed protein matches a much larger clone and diverges from this DNA's translation at residue 14, likely through a read error; the protein shown comes from the DNA.

V gene TRDV2 was called; the J gene was not; the DNA was not used to check the table's D call, TRDD3. This receptor was identified in a pool of human donors (malaria-infected and uninfected, not separated). Sequencing was performed on gamma-delta T cells from blood. CDR3 coding DNA: TGTGCCTGTGACGCTGGGGACCCCAAGGACGATAAACTCACCTTT. It specifies CACDAGDPKDDKLTF.